Listed here are 4 T cell receptor beta chains from one sample, sequenced in a study of T-cell memory formation after mild COVID-19. TCRdb ran MiXCR on the 5' RACE reads and lists one entry per CDR3 protein. The sample carries 400,000 or so distinct CDR3 sequences, 20% recorded once. Sequencing was done on a sample of PBMCs or a T cell subset sorted from them (not recorded which). The source of these receptors is an adult woman who had mild COVID-19 (a few samples of this study predate the infection). Cell type and time point are not known.

The chain is built from TRBV7-6 and TRBJ1-1; 8 bases are a match to TRBD1. V trimming: 5 bases; J trimming: 4 bases; junction bases outside the gene matches: 6. The V gene's germline CDR1 is SGHVS and CDR2 FNYEAQ. The CDR3 is 14 amino acids. The CDR3 here is CASSPSTGGTEAFF. In nucleotides, the CDR3 is TGTGCCAGCAGCCCATCCACAGGGGGCACTGAAGCTTTCTTT.

The chain joins TRBV9 to TRBJ1-1, with 11 bases aligning to TRBD1. J gave up 5 bases and V 3 bases, and 3 bases lay outside the gene matches. Germline V gives CDR1 SGDLS, CDR2 YYNGEE. The CDR3 runs 14 residues. The CDR3 reads CASSGDRGGTEAFF. CDR3 sequence (DNA): TGTGCCAGCAGCGGGGACAGGGGGGGGACTGAAGCTTTCTTT.

This clonotype was observed at least ten times. This sequence joins TRBV5-1 and TRBJ2-1; TRBD2 matches 12 bases. This CDR3 spans 15 amino acids. Germline V CDR1 and CDR2: SGHRS, YFSETQ. Trimming removed 4 bases from V and 6 bases from J; junction bases left unmatched: 5. CDR3 region: CASSQTSGGFNEQFF. The CDR3 DNA reads as TGCGCCAGCAGCCAAACTAGCGGGGGGTTCAATGAGCAGTTCTTC.

This clonotype was found a few times. The chain uses TRBV3-1 and TRBJ2-3; the D gene could be TRBD1 or TRBD2 (5 bases each). Trimming left V 5 bases short and J 0 bases short, with 21 bases between. The CDR3 contains 18 residues. Germline lookup yields CDR1 LGHDT and CDR2 YNNKEL (reference sequence). CDR3 sequence: CASSGRGRTPISTDTQYF. CDR3 nucleotides: TGTGCCAGCAGCGGCCGGGGACGAACCCCTATTAGCACAGATACGCAGTATTTT.